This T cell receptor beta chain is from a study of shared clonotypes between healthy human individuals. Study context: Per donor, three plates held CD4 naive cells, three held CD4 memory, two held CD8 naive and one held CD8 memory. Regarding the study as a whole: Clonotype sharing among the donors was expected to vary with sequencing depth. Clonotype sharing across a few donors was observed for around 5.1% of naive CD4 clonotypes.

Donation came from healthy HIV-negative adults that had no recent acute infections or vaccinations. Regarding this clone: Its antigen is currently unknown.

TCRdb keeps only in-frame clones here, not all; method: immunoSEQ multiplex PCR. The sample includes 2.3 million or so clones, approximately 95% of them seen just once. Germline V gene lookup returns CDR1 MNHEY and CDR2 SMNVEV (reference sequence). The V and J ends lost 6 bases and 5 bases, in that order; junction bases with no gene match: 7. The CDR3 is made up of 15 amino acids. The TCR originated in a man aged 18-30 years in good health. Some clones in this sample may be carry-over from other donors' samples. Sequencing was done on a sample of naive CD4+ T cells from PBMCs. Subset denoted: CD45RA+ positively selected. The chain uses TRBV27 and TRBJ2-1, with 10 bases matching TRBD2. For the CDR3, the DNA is TGTGCCAGCAGGGGGACTAGCGCGAGGGACAATGAGCAGTTCTTC. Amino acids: CASRGTSARDNEQFF.